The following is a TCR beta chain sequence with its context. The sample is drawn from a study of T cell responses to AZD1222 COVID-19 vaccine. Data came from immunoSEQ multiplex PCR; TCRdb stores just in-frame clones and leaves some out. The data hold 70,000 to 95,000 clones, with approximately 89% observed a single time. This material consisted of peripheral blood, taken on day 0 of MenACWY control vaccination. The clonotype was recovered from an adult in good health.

CDR3 in amino acids: CSVDRGTGSYEQYF. CDR3 in DNA: TGCAGCGTTGACCGCGGGACAGGGTCCTACGAGCAGTACTTC. The genes are TRBV29-1 and TRBJ2-7; TRBD1 agrees at 9 bases. The germline V gene has CDR1 SQVTM and CDR2 ANQGSEA. J lost 1 base, V lost 3 bases, and 4 bases had no gene match. The CDR3 totals 14 residues.